Presented here are 7 T cell receptor beta chains from one specimen sequenced in a study of cytomegalovirus exposure and HLA in healthy donors (TCRdb year 2017). The library was generated by the immunoSEQ multiplex PCR assay. For the multiplex PCR, a mixture combining 60 forward primers for TCR Vbeta segments and 13 reverse primers for TCR Jbeta segments was used. TCRdb holds this immuneACCESS table with in-frame rearrangements only. Some clones are missing; in checked studies, unresolved V genes explain under half, and the rest has no known cause. Present in this sample are around 150,000 clones, roughly 85% of which were seen just once. Of the sample, roughly 1.3% falls within the top ten clones. Source material: PBMCs. The receptors stem from a woman aged 45-59 years in good health and CMV-seronegative.

V gene TRBV7-2 combines with J gene TRBJ2-3; a possible D gene is TRBD2 (5 bases). The CDR3 loop spans 15 amino acids. The germline V and J ends were trimmed by 3 bases and 0 bases, with 10 bases remaining between them. Germline CDR1 and CDR2: SGHTA and FQGNSA. The DNA of the CDR3 is TGTGCCAGCAGCTTGGTACCGGGGAGCACAGATACGCAGTATTTT. It codes for CASSLVPGSTDTQYF.

The chain couples TRBV7-2 to TRBJ2-6; 7 positions match TRBD1. V lost 2 bases to trimming and J lost 1 base; unmatched junction nucleotides: 8. This CDR3 has 18 amino acids. Germline V gives CDR1 SGHTA, CDR2 FQGNSA. The CDR3 coding sequence is TGTGCCAGCAGCTTAAGGGGGCAGGGGGAGTCTGGGGCCAACGTCCTGACTTTC. Its translation is CASSLRGQGESGANVLTF.

In this sample, this clone turned up a few times. This sequence joins TRBV6-1 and TRBJ1-5; no firm D call. Looked up from germline, CDR1 is MNHNS and CDR2 is SASEGT. V shed 0 bases and J shed 5 bases, with 8 bases lying between them. The CDR3 has 14 residues. This chain's CDR3 is CASSEATDYQPQHF. CDR3 in DNA: TGTGCCAGCAGTGAAGCAACAGATTATCAGCCCCAGCATTTT.

The chain has TRBV12-5 and TRBJ2-1; TRBD2 aligns across 8 bases. Germline trimming cut 6 bases from V and 7 bases from J; bases unmatched to any gene: 5. The CDR3 is 13 residues long. Germline V gene sequence: CDR1 LGHNT, CDR2 FRNRAP. The CDR3 loop reads CASGGGRWNEQFF. CDR3 DNA: TGTGCTAGTGGGGGCGGGAGGTGGAATGAGCAGTTCTTC.

The V call is TRBV27, the J call TRBJ2-3; D ambiguous. Per the germline V gene, CDR1 is MNHEY and CDR2 is SMNVEV (reference sequence). Between the trimmed V and J ends, which lost 0 bases and 4 bases, there was a span of 5 bases. The length of the CDR3 is 13 residues. The CDR3 here is CASSLSRADTQYF. The DNA of the CDR3 is TGTGCCAGCAGTTTATCTCGTGCAGATACGCAGTATTTT.

V and J are TRBV7-2 and TRBJ2-5; the D gene is possibly TRBD1 (6 bases). Per germline, CDR1 SGHTA and CDR2 FQGNSA. This CDR3 has 18 amino acids. V gave up 4 bases and J gave up 5 bases, with 26 bases separating them. DNA of the CDR3: TGTGCCAGCAGCTCCCAAACCGCCCGACAGGACCTTCGGGAGACCCAGTACTTC. This sequence encodes CASSSQTARQDLRETQYF.

This sequence joins TRBV5-1 and TRBJ2-2, with 7 bases aligning to TRBD2. J lost 2 bases, V lost 5 bases, and 3 bases had no gene match. The germline V gene has CDR1 SGHRS and CDR2 YFSETQ. CDR3 length equals 14 residues. The CDR3 loop is CASSGTINTGELFF. The DNA for the CDR3 is TGCGCCAGCAGTGGGACTATCAACACCGGGGAGCTGTTTTTT.